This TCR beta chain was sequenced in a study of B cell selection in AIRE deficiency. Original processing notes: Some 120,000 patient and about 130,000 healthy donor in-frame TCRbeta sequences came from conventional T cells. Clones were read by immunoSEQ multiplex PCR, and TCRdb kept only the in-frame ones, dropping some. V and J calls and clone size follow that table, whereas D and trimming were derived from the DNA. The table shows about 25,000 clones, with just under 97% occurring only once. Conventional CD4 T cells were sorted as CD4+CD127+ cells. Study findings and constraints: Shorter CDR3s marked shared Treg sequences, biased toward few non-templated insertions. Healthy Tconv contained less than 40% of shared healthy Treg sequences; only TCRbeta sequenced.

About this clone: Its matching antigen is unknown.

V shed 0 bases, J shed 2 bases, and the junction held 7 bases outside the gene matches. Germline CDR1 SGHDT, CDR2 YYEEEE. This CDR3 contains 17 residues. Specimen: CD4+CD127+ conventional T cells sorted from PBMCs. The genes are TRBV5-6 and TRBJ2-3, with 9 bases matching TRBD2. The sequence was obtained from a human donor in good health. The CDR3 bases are TGTGCCAGCAGCTTGGAAATACTAGCGGGCATCACAGATACGCAGTATTTT. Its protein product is CASSLEILAGITDTQYF.